A selection of T cell receptor beta chains follows, all from one sample in a study of shared clonotypes between healthy human individuals. TCRdb's table, derived via immunoSEQ multiplex PCR, lists solely in-frame clones and lacks some. The sample holds about 2.3 million clones; over 90% are singletons and the top ten take under 0.45%. The sample comprised naive CD4+ T cells from PBMCs. The receptors come from a man younger than 35 in good health. Some clones in this sample may be carry-over from other donors' samples. CDR3s include the opening cysteine and the closing phenylalanine or tryptophan. A D gene is named only where the DNA matches it firmly. Some rows have no size entry. The others give once, few or many, or a class for an expanded clone.

abundance,v_gene,j_gene,d_gene,CDR3nt,CDR3aa
-,TRBV18,TRBJ1-2,TRBD1,TGTGCCAGCTCACCCCAACTAGACAGGGCTGGCTACACCTTC,CASSPQLDRAGYTF
-,TRBV5-4,TRBJ2-7,-,TGTGCCAGCAGCTTGCCGCACGTGGACGAGCAGTACTTC,CASSLPHVDEQYF
-,TRBV2,TRBJ2-2,-,TGTGCCAGCAGTGATCGGCGGGGCCCCTCGGACACCGGGGAGCTGTTTTTT,CASSDRRGPSDTGELFF
-,TRBV7-3,TRBJ2-3,TRBD2,TGTGCCAGCAGCTTAGCGGGAGGGGCGGTCACAGATACGCAGTATTTT,CASSLAGGAVTDTQYF
-,TRBV10-1,TRBJ2-1,-,TGCGCCAGCAGTGATCTCCGGTTTGACTCCTACAATGAGCAGTTCTTC,CASSDLRFDSYNEQFF
-,TRBV4-2,TRBJ2-3,TRBD2,TGTGCCAGCAGCTCTATGACTAGCGGGTTAAGCACAGATACGCAGTATTTT,CASSSMTSGLSTDTQYF
-,TRBV5-1,TRBJ1-2,-,TGCGCCAGCCACGAGGGGGGACGGACAAGCTATGGCTACACCTTC,CASHEGGRTSYGYTF
-,TRBV11-3,TRBJ2-1,-,TGTGCCAGCAGCCCCCATTGGAGCGCCAGCTCCTACAATGAGCAGTTCTTC,CASSPHWSASSYNEQFF
once,TRBV7-2,TRBJ1-2,-,TGTGCCAGCAGCTTAGAGGGGCGCGAAAACTATGGCTACACCTTC,CASSLEGRENYGYTF
-,TRBV19,TRBJ1-4,-,TGTGCCAGTAGTATAGGAGGGGTCCGGGAAAAACTGTTTTTT,CASSIGGVREKLFF
-,TRBV29-1,TRBJ1-4,-,TGCAGCGTTGCGGGGGGGGATGAAAAACTGTTTTTT,CSVAGGDEKLFF
-,TRBV2,TRBJ2-7,-,TGTGCCAGCACCCAGGGGGAGGTCTACGAGCAGTACTTC,CASTQGEVYEQYF
-,TRBV12-5,TRBJ2-3,TRBD1,TGTGCTAGTGCCCCCGGGGCGACAGGGAGCACAGATACGCAGTATTTT,CASAPGATGSTDTQYF
-,TRBV10-1,TRBJ1-3,-,TGCGCCAGCAGTCCCTCTCGGGGAAACACCATATATTTT,CASSPSRGNTIYF
-,TRBV7-9,TRBJ2-3,-,TGTGCCAGCAGCACCTTTCATGGCAGCACAGATACGCAGTATTTT,CASSTFHGSTDTQYF
-,TRBV4-1,TRBJ2-7,-,TGCGCCAGCAGCCAAGAATCCCCCTCAACCAGGACGGTGACCTACGAGCAGTACTTC,CASSQESPSTRTVTYEQYF
-,TRBV27,TRBJ2-2,-,TGTGCCAGCAGCTTAAGAGGAAGGAACACCGGGGAGCTGTTTTTT,CASSLRGRNTGELFF
-,TRBV4-1,TRBJ2-1,TRBD2,TGCGCCAGCAGCCAAGAAAGACTAGCGGGAGGGCCTATCTACAGCTCCTACAATGAGCAGTTCTTC,CASSQERLAGGPIYSSYNEQFF
few,TRBV11-2,TRBJ1-5,TRBD1,TGTGCCAGCAGCCCAGGACAGGGATACCAGCCCCAGCATTTT,CASSPGQGYQPQHF
-,TRBV2,TRBJ2-1,-,TGTGCCAGCAGGGGGGACCATGAGCAGTTCTTC,CASRGDHEQFF
-,TRBV6-1,TRBJ2-7,-,TGTGCCAGCATCCGTCCGGGGGGCGGTCCGTCCGAGCAGTACTTC,CASIRPGGGPSEQYF
once,TRBV1,TRBJ1-3,-,TGCACCAGCAGCCAAGATTCCCCCAACTCGACAGGGCCTAATGGAAACACCATATATTTT,CTSSQDSPNSTGPNGNTIYF
-,TRBV6-1,TRBJ1-2,TRBD1,TGTGCCATAGGACAGGGGAGCTATGGCTACACCTTC,CAIGQGSYGYTF
-,TRBV1,TRBJ2-1,-,TGCACCAGCAGCCAAGCCCGGGGGGGCCCAAATGAGCAGTTCTTC,CTSSQARGGPNEQFF
-,TRBV5-1,TRBJ2-5,TRBD1,TGCGCCAGCGGATCATACCCCGGGACAGTCGTGGAGACCCAGTACTTC,CASGSYPGTVVETQYF
-,TRBV7-6,TRBJ2-7,-,TGTGCCAGCAGCTTAGTGGGACCCTACGAGCAGTACTTC,CASSLVGPYEQYF
-,TRBV25-1,TRBJ1-1,-,TGTGCCAGCAGTTTATCCGGGACTATTAATGATGGAACTGAAGCTTTCTTT,CASSLSGTINDGTEAFF
-,TRBV5-1,TRBJ2-3,TRBD2,TGCGCCAGCAGCTTGACTGCTAGCGGGAGCGTTCATTTT,CASSLTASGSVHF
-,TRBV5-1,TRBJ2-7,TRBD1,TGCGCCAGCAGCTTACCAGGACAGGGCGGGCAGTACTTC,CASSLPGQGGQYF
-,TRBV6-1,TRBJ2-7,-,TGTGCCAGCAGCATGAAAGCCTACGAGCAGTACTTC,CASSMKAYEQYF
-,TRBV5-1,TRBJ1-2,-,TGCGCCAGCAGCTTGGCCGGAGGGGCCGGCTACACCTTC,CASSLAGGAGYTF
-,TRBV28,TRBJ2-7,-,TGTGCCAGCGGTGTCACGGCGCCAAACTACGAGCAGTACTTC,CASGVTAPNYEQYF
-,TRBV4-1,TRBJ2-1,-,TGCGCCAGCAGCCAAGGTAGTGGAGAGCAGTTCTTC,CASSQGSGEQFF
few,TRBV2,TRBJ1-1,-,TGTGCCAGCAGTGGGTCGGGGGACACTGAAGCTTTCTTT,CASSGSGDTEAFF
-,TRBV7-6,TRBJ2-3,TRBD2,TGTGCCAGCAGCTTAGAGACTAGCGGAACAGATACGCAGTATTTT,CASSLETSGTDTQYF
-,TRBV25-1,TRBJ2-1,-,TGTGCCAGCAGTGACAGGTCGAATGAGCAGTTCTTC,CASSDRSNEQFF
-,TRBV6-6,TRBJ1-2,TRBD1,TGTGCCAGCAGCCAACCGGGACAGGGGTTTGGCTACACCTTC,CASSQPGQGFGYTF
-,TRBV28,TRBJ2-7,-,TGTGCCAGCAGTCCACCCGGGTCCTCCTACGAGCAGTACTTC,CASSPPGSSYEQYF
few,TRBV18,TRBJ1-5,-,TGTGCCAGCTCACCACGGGAAGGGACACGGCAGCCCCAGCATTTT,CASSPREGTRQPQHF
-,TRBV6-4,TRBJ2-2,TRBD1,TGTGCCAGCAGTGGACAGGGAAGCACCGGGGAGCTGTTTTTT,CASSGQGSTGELFF
-,TRBV6-5,TRBJ2-1,TRBD1,TGTGCCAGCACTGACAGGGGTGGAGAGCAGTTCTTC,CASTDRGGEQFF
-,TRBV11-3,TRBJ2-2,-,TGTGCCAGCAGCTTTCAGGGAGCCGGGGAGCTGTTTTTT,CASSFQGAGELFF
-,TRBV6-6,TRBJ1-4,TRBD1,TGTGCCAGCGGCGCAGGGGGAACGTTGGGTGAAAAACTGTTTTTT,CASGAGGTLGEKLFF
once,TRBV10-3,TRBJ2-1,TRBD2,TGTGCCATCAGTAGTCCGGGACTAGCGGGAGGAAGCTACAATGAGCAGTTCTTC,CAISSPGLAGGSYNEQFF
-,TRBV5-1,TRBJ2-3,TRBD2,TGCGCCAGCAGCCGCGGGACTAGCGGGACTTTAGATACGCAGTATTTT,CASSRGTSGTLDTQYF
-,TRBV28,TRBJ2-3,TRBD1,TGTGCCAGCCGGGGACAGGGGGCTTCAGATACGCAGTATTTT,CASRGQGASDTQYF
-,TRBV2,TRBJ1-1,-,TGTGCCAGCAGCAGACAGGTTTTTGAAGCTTTCTTT,CASSRQVFEAFF
-,TRBV5-1,TRBJ2-7,-,TGCGCCAGCAGGACTATAAGTACATCCTACGAGCAGTACTTC,CASRTISTSYEQYF
once,TRBV2,TRBJ2-3,TRBD2,TGTGCCAGCAGTGAAGTCTGGCGGACTAGCGGGAGGGATACGCAGTATTTT,CASSEVWRTSGRDTQYF
-,TRBV5-1,TRBJ2-1,TRBD2,TGCGCCAGCAGCGGGGGACTAGCGACCAATAGGGAGCAGTTCTTC,CASSGGLATNREQFF
-,TRBV13,TRBJ1-1,TRBD1,TGTGCCAGCAGCTTAGGGCGGGACAGGGAAGCTTTCTTT,CASSLGRDREAFF
-,TRBV25-1,TRBJ2-5,-,TGTGCCAGCACACCGCGAAAGGGGAGCGCGGGCCAAGAGACCCAGTACTTC,CASTPRKGSAGQETQYF
-,TRBV23-1,TRBJ1-2,TRBD1,TGCGCCAGCAGACAGGGGGCGAACTATGGCTACACCTTC,CASRQGANYGYTF
-,TRBV28,TRBJ2-7,-,TGTGCCAGCAGTTACGGACCAAGCTACGAGCAGTACTTC,CASSYGPSYEQYF
-,TRBV28,TRBJ2-1,-,TGTGCCAGCAGGGACCGCCGCCGGGACAATGAGCAGTTCTTC,CASRDRRRDNEQFF
few,TRBV28,TRBJ1-3,-,TGTGCCAGCAGTTTGAACTCTGGAAACACCATATATTTT,CASSLNSGNTIYF
-,TRBV30,TRBJ2-7,-,TGTGCCTGGTCCAGGGTCTACGAGCAGTACTTC,CAWSRVYEQYF
-,TRBV5-1,TRBJ2-1,-,TGCGCCAGCAGCTTGCTAACAGCCAATACCTACAATGAGCAGTTCTTC,CASSLLTANTYNEQFF